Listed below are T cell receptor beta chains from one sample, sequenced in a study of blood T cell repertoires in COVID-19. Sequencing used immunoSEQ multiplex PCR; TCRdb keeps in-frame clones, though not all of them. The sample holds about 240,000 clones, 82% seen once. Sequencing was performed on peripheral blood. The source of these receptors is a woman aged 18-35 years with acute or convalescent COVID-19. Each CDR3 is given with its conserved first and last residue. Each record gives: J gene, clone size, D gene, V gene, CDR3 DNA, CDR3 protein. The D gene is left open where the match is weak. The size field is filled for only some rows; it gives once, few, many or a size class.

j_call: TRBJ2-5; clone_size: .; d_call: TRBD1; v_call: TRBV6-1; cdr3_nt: TGTGCCAGCAGTGAAAACAGGGGTGGAGAGACCCAGTACTTC; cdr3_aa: CASSENRGGETQYF
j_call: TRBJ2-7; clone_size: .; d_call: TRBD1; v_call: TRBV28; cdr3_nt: TGTGCCAGCAGTTCAGCCGGGACAGGGGGAGTCGAGCAGTACTTC; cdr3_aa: CASSSAGTGGVEQYF
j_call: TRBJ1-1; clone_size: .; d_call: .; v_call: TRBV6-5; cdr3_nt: TGTGCCAGCAGTTACTCGGCCAGGGTGGGAAACACTGAAGCTTTCTTT; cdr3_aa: CASSYSARVGNTEAFF
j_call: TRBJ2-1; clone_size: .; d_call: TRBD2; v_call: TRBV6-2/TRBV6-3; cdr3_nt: TGTGCCAGCAGTTATCGGTCCCCGGACGCGACTAGCGGGAGACCCAATGAGCAGTTCTTC; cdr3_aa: CASSYRSPDATSGRPNEQFF
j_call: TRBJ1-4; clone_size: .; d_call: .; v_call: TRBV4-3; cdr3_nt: TGCGCCAGCAGCCAAGATTTCCGTAATGAAAAACTGTTTTTT; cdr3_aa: CASSQDFRNEKLFF
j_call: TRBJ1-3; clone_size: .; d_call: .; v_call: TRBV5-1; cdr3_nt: TGCGCCAGCAGCTCTCAAGGGGTGGTCTCTGGAAACACCATATATTTT; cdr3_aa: CASSSQGVVSGNTIYF
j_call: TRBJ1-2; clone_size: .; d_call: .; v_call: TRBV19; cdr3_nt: TGTGCCAGTAGTAAAGAGAGGCGGGCCCTCTATGGCTACACCTTC; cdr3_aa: CASSKERRALYGYTF
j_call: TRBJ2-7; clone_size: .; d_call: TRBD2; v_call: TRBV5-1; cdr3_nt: TGCGCCAGCAGCTGGACTAGCGGGGAACCCTACGAGCAGTACTTC; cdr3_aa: CASSWTSGEPYEQYF
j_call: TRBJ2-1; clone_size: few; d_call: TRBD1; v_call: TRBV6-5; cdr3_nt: TGTGCCAGCAGTTACGGGACAGGGTATGACAATGAGCAGTTCTTC; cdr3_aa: CASSYGTGYDNEQFF
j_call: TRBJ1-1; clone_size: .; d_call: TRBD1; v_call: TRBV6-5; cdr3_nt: TGTGCCAGCAGAATATCGACAGGGTTGGGCACTGAAGCTTTCTTT; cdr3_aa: CASRISTGLGTEAFF
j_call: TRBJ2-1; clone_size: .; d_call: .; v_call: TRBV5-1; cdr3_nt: TGCGCCAGCAGCTTGGTCGACAGCTACAATGAGCAGTTCTTC; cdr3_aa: CASSLVDSYNEQFF
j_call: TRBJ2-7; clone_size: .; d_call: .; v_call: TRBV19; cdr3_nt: TGTGCCAGTTCCCAGGGGTTCGGCGGCTACGAGCAGTACTTC; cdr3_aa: CASSQGFGGYEQYF
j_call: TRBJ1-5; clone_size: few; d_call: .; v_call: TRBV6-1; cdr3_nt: TGTGCCAGCAGTGGTTGGGGCGAGCTAGGATCTAGCAATCAGCCCCAGCATTTT; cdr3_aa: CASSGWGELGSSNQPQHF
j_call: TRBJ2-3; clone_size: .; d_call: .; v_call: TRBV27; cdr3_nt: TGTGCCAGCAGTTTAATCGGGCAGGGGCTCACAGATACGCAGTATTTT; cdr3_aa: CASSLIGQGLTDTQYF
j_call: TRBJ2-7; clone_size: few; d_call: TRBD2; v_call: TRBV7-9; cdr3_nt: TGTGCCAGCAGCTTAGCTGGCGGGAGCTACGAGCAGTACTTC; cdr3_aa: CASSLAGGSYEQYF
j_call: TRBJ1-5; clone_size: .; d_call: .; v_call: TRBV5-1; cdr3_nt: TGCGCCAGCAGCTTGGGGCCAAATAGCAATCAGCCCCAGCATTTT; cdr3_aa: CASSLGPNSNQPQHF
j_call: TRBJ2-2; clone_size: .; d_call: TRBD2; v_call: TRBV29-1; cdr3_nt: TGCAGCGTTGAAGATCCGGACGGGAGGCCCGGGGAGCTGTTTTTT; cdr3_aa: CSVEDPDGRPGELFF
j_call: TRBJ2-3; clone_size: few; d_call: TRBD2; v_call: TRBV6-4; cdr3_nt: TGTGCCAGCAGTCTAGCGGGAGGCACAGATACGCAGTATTTT; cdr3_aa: CASSLAGGTDTQYF
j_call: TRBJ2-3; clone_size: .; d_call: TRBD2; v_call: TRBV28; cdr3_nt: TGTGCCAGCACCAATACCGGGGGACTAGCGGAAGATACGCAGTATTTT; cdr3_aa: CASTNTGGLAEDTQYF
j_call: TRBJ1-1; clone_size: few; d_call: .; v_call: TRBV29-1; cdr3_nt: TGCAGCGTTGTGGCCGAAGTACCTGGAGCTTTCTTT; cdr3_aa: CSVVAEVPGAFF
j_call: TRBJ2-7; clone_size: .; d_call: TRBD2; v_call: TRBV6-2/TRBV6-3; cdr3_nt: TGTGCCAGCAGCAATAGCGGGAGTCCCTGGGGAAACGAGCAGTACTTC; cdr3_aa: CASSNSGSPWGNEQYF
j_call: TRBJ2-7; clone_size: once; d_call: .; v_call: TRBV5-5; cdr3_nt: TGTGCCAGCAGCTTTAACAGGAACAACTACGAGCAGTACTTC; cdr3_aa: CASSFNRNNYEQYF
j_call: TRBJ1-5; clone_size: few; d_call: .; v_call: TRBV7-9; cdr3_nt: TGTGCCAGCAGCCTGGAGGGATCGAGCAATCAGCCCCAGCATTTT; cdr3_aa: CASSLEGSSNQPQHF
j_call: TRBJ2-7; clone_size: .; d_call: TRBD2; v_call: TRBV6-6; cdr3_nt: TGTGCCAGCAGGGAAACTAGCGGTAGCTACGAGCAGTACTTC; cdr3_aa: CASRETSGSYEQYF
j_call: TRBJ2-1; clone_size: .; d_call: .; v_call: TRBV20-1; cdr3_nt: TGCAGTGCCCCCAGCGCAAATGAGCAGTTCTTC; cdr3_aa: CSAPSANEQFF
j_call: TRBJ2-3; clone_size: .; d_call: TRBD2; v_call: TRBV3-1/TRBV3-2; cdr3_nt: TGTGCCAGCATCGGGACTAGCGGGAGGGCGAGTCCAGATACGCAGTATTTT; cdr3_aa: CASIGTSGRASPDTQYF
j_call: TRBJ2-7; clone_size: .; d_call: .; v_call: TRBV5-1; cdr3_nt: TGCGCCAGCAGCTTGGGACAGTCGGAAAGCGAGCAGTACTTC; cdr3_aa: CASSLGQSESEQYF
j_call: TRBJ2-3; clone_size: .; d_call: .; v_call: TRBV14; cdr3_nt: TGTGCCAGCAGCCTGCTGGTGGGGGCTGATACGCAGTATTTT; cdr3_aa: CASSLLVGADTQYF
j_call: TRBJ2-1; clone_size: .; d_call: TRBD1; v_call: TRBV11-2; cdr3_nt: TGTGCCAGCAGCTTAGATGGGACAGGGTGGGACAATGAGCAGTTCTTC; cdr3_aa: CASSLDGTGWDNEQFF
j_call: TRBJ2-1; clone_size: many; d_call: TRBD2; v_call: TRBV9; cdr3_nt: TGTGCCAGCAGCGACGGGGGGTTCTACAATGAGCAGTTCTTC; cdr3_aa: CASSDGGFYNEQFF
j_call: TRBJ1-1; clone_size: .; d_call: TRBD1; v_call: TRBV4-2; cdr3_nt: TGTGCCAGCAGCCAAGATAGGACAGGGTGGCTGAACACTGAAGCTTTCTTT; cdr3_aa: CASSQDRTGWLNTEAFF
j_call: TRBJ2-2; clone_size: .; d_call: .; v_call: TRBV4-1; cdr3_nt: TGCGCCAGCAGCCAGGGGGCGAGGTTCACCGGGGAGCTGTTTTTT; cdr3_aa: CASSQGARFTGELFF
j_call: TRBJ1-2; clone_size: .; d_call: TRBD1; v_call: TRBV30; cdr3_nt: TGTGCCTGGAGTGGTGAGGGACAGGGATATCACGGCTACACCTTC; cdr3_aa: CAWSGEGQGYHGYTF
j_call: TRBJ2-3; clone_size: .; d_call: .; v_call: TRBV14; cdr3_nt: TGTGCCAGCAGCCAGTTCACGGGTAGCACAGATACGCAGTATTTT; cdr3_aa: CASSQFTGSTDTQYF
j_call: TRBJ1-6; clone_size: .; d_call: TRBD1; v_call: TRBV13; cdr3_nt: TGTGCCAGCAGCTTCGAACCGGGACAGGGAAATTCACCCCTCCACTTT; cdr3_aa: CASSFEPGQGNSPLHF